The rows below give T cell receptor beta chains drawn from one sample of a study of naive and memory T cell subsets. Using its own MiXCR run on the UMI-ligation and nested PCR reads, TCRdb lists one record per CDR3 protein. The sample lists tens of thousands of distinct CDR3 sequences; approximately 9.9% were seen once. Here the sequenced sample was skin, taken from a tuberculin skin test site. These receptors were obtained from an adult in good health. The CDR3 runs from the conserved cysteine through the conserved F or W. Each record gives: CDR3 DNA, CDR3 protein, J gene, clone size, D gene, V gene. D genes are given only for firm matches. For some rows the clone size is stated as once, few or many, or as a class when expanded; others skip it.

TGTGCCAGCAGTGAAGAGGGACTAGCGGGAGTCAACCCCTACAATGAGCAGTTCTTC | CASSEEGLAGVNPYNEQFF | TRBJ2-1 | few | TRBD2 | TRBV2
TGCAGTGCTAGACCCCGGGACGGCAATCAGCCCCAGCATTTT | CSARPRDGNQPQHF | TRBJ1-5 | - | - | TRBV20-1
TGTGCCAGCCTAGTGCGGGGGCTCGGGGAGCTGTTTTTT | CASLVRGLGELFF | TRBJ2-2 | many | - | TRBV6-1
TGTGCCAGCAGCTTGGGTGGACCGTATAGCAATCAGCCCCAGCATTTT | CASSLGGPYSNQPQHF | TRBJ1-5 | - | - | TRBV5-6
TGTGCCAGCAGCCCCCCGTGGGGCGGTTACGAGCAGTACTTC | CASSPPWGGYEQYF | TRBJ2-7 | - | - | TRBV11-2
TGCGCCAGCAGCCCCCATATCACCCGCTACAATGAGCAGTTCTTC | CASSPHITRYNEQFF | TRBJ2-1 | few | - | TRBV4-1
TGTGCCAGCAGCCGCCTCTCCCGAGAGACCCAGTACTTC | CASSRLSRETQYF | TRBJ2-5 | - | - | TRBV28
TGCAGTGCTAGTGTGGGTGGGCCTGAGCAGTTCTTC | CSASVGGPEQFF | TRBJ2-1 | many | - | TRBV20-1
TGTGCCAGCAGTTTTGGAACGGGACAGGCTAATGAAAAACTGTTTTTT | CASSFGTGQANEKLFF | TRBJ1-4 | few | TRBD1 | TRBV27
TGTGCCAGCAGCTTGAGTCAGGGGTGGAACGAGCAGTACTTC | CASSLSQGWNEQYF | TRBJ2-7 | - | - | TRBV11-3
TGTGCCAGCAGTTACCCTAGCGGGGGCACAGATACGCAGTATTTT | CASSYPSGGTDTQYF | TRBJ2-3 | - | TRBD2 | TRBV6-5
TGCAGTGCCGTTACTATAGCGGGGGGGCCCCAGTTCTTC | CSAVTIAGGPQFF | TRBJ2-1 | many | TRBD2 | TRBV20-1
TGTGCCAGCAGTTTAAATGGACGGGCAGGCCGGAGGCGGATTGCAGATACGCAGTATTTT | CASSLNGRAGRRRIADTQYF | TRBJ2-3 | many | - | TRBV27
TGTGCCAGCTCACCTCTCCTAGGACCCCTGGACTATGGCTACACCTTC | CASSPLLGPLDYGYTF | TRBJ1-2 | few | - | TRBV18
TGTGCCAGTAGTCCGGGACAAAACTATGGCTACACCTTC | CASSPGQNYGYTF | TRBJ1-2 | - | - | TRBV19
TGTGCCATCAGTGAGTTCAGTCCAAATGGAAACACCATATATTTT | CAISEFSPNGNTIYF | TRBJ1-3 | few | - | TRBV10-3
TGTGCCAGTACGGGACTGAGCTCCTACAATGAGCAGTTCTTC | CASTGLSSYNEQFF | TRBJ2-1 | - | - | TRBV28
TGTGCCAGCTCACTCACTAATGGGGATACGCAGTATTTT | CASSLTNGDTQYF | TRBJ2-3 | many | - | TRBV18
TGTGCCAGCAGCCAAGGGGGCCGGGGGCGGCAAGAGACCCAGTACTTC | CASSQGGRGRQETQYF | TRBJ2-5 | many | - | TRBV4-2
TGTGCCAGCAGCTTTTCCAGGGAGGCCACTGAAGCTTTCTTT | CASSFSREATEAFF | TRBJ1-1 | many | - | TRBV7-9
TGTGCCATCAGTGAGTCCGCGGGAGGGATCACCAATGAGCAGTTCTTC | CAISESAGGITNEQFF | TRBJ2-1 | many | TRBD2 | TRBV10-3
TGCGCCAGCAGACTAGGGACAGTTGACTCTGGGGCCAACGTCCTGACTTTC | CASRLGTVDSGANVLTF | TRBJ2-6 | - | TRBD1 | TRBV5-1